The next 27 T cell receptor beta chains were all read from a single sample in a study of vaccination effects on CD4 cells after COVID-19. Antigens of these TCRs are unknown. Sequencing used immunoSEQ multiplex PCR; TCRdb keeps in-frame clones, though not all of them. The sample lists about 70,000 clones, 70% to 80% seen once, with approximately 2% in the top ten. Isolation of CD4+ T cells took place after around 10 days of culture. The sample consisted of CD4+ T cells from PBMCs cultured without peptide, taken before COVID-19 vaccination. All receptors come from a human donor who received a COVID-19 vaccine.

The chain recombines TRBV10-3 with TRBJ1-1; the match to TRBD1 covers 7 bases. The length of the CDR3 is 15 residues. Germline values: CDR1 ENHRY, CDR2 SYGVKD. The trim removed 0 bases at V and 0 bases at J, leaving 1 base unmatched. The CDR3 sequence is CAISESGTVNTEAFF. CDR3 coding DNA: TGTGCCATCAGTGAGTCAGGGACAGTGAACACTGAAGCTTTCTTT.

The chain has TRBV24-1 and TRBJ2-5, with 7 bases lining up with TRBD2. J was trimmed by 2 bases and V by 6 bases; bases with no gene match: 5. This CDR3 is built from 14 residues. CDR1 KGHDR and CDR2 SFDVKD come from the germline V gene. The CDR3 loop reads CATSTGGAQETQYF. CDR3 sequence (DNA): TGTGCCACCAGTACGGGGGGAGCGCAAGAGACCCAGTACTTC.

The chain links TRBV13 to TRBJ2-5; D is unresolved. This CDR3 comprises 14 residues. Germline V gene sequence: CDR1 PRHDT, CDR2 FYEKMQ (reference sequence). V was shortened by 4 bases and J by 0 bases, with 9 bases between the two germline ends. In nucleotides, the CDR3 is TGTGCCAGCAGCTCTTATTCCAACCAAGAGACCCAGTACTTC. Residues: CASSSYSNQETQYF.

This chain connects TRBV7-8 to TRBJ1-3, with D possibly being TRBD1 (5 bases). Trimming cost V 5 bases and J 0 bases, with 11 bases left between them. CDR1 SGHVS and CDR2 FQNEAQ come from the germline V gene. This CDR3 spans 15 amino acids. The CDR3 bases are TGTGCCAGCAGCCGCAGGGAAAACTCTGGAAACACCATATATTTT. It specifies CASSRRENSGNTIYF.

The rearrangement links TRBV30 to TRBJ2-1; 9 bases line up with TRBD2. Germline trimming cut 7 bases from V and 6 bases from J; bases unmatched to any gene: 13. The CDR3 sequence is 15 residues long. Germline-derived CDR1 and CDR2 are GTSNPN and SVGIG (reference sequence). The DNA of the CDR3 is TGTGCCTTTGGGGGGAGAGGCGGGGGGGCCAATGAGCAGTTCTTC. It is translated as CAFGGRGGGANEQFF.

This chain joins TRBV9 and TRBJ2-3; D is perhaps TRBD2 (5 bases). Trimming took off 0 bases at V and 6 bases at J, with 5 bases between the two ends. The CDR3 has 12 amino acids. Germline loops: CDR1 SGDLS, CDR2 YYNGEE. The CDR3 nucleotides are TGTGCCAGCAGCGTAGGGGAGGATACGCAGTATTTT. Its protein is CASSVGEDTQYF.

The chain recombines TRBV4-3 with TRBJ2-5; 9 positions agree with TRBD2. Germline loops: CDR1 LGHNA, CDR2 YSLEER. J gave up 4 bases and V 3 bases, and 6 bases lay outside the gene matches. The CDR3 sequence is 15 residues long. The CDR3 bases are TGCGCCAGCAGCCAGGGCGCGGGGGGGTTAGAGACCCAGTACTTC. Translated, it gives CASSQGAGGLETQYF.

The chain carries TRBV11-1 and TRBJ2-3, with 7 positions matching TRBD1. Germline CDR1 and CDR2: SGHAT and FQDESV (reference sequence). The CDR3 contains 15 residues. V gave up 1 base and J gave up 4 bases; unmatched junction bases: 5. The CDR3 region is CASSLGGGLADTQYF. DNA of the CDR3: TGTGCCAGCAGCTTAGGAGGGGGCCTCGCAGATACGCAGTATTTT.

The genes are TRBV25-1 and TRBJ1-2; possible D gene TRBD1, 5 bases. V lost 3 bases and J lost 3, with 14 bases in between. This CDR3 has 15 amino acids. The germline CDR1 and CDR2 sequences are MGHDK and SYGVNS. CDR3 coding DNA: TGTGCCAGCAGTGAGCCAGGGAGGGGATACTATGGCTACACCTTC. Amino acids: CASSEPGRGYYGYTF.

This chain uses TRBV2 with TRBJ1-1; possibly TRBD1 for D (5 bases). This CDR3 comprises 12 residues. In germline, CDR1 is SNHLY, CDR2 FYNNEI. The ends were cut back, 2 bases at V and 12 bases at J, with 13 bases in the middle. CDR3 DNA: TGTGCCAGCAGTGAAAGGGACGGCGGGTCTTTCTTT. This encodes CASSERDGGSFF.

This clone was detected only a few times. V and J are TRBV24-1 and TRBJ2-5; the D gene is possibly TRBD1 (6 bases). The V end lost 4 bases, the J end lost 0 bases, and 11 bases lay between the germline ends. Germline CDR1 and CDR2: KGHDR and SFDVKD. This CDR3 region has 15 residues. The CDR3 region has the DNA TGTGCCACCAGTGAACCGAGGGGGTACCAAGAGACCCAGTACTTC. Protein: CATSEPRGYQETQYF.

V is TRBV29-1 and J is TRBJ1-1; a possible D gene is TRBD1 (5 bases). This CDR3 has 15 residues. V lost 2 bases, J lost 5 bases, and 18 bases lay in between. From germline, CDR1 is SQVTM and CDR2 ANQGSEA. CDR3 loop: CSVERLGGSGTEAFF. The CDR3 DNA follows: TGCAGCGTTGAACGGCTGGGGGGTTCGGGGACTGAAGCTTTCTTT.

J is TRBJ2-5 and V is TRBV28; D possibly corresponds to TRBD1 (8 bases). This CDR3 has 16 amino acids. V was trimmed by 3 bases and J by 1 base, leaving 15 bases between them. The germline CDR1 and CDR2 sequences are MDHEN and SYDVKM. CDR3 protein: CASSFTGGAIQETQYF. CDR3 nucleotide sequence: TGTGCCAGCAGTTTCACAGGGGGGGCAATCCAAGAGACCCAGTACTTC.

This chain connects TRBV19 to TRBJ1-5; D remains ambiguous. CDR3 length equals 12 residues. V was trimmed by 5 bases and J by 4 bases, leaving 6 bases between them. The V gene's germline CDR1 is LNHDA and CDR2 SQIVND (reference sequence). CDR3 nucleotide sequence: TGTGCCAGTAGTGAGATTAATCAGCCCCAGCATTTT. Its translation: CASSEINQPQHF.

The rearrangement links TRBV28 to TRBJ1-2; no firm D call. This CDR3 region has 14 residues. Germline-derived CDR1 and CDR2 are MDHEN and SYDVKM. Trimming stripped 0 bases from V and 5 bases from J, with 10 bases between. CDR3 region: CASSLWLRVYGYTF. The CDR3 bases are TGTGCCAGCAGTTTATGGCTGCGGGTATATGGCTACACCTTC.

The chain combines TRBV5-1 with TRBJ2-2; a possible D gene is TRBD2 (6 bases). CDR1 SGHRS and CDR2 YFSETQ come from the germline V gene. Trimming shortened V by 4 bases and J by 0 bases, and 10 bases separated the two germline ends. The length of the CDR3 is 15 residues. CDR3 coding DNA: TGCGCCAGCAGCGCGGGGACCCCGAACACCGGGGAGCTGTTTTTT. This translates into CASSAGTPNTGELFF.

CDR3 in amino acids: CASSLDTSGQFF. The CDR3 DNA sequence: TGTGCCAGCAGCTTGGATACTAGCGGGCAGTTCTTC. The chain carries TRBV5-4 and TRBJ2-1, with TRBD2 identical over 8 bases. V trimming: 0 bases; J trimming: 12 bases; junction bases outside the gene matches: 2. CDR3 length equals 12 residues. Germline-derived CDR1 and CDR2 are SGHNT and YYREEE (reference sequence).

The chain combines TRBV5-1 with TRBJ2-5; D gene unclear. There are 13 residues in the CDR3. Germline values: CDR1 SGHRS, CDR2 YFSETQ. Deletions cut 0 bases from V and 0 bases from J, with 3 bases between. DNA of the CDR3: TGCGCCAGCAGCTTGGGGAACCAAGAGACCCAGTACTTC. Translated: CASSLGNQETQYF.

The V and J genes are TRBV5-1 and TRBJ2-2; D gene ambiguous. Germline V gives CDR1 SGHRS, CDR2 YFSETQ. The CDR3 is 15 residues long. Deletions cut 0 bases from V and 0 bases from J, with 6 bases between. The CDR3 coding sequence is TGCGCCAGCAGCTTGGAGACGACGAACACCGGGGAGCTGTTTTTT. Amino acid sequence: CASSLETTNTGELFF.

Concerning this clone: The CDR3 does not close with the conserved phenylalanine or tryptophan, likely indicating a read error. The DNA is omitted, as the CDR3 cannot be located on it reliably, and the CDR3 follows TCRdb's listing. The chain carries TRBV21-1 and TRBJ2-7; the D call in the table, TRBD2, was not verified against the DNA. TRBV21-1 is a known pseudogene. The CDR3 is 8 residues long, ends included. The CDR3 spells CASSKGRS.

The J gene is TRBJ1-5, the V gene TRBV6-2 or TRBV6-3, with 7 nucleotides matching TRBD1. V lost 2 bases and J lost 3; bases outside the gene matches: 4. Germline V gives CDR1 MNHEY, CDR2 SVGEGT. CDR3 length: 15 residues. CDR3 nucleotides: TGTGCCAGCAGTTACCTGACAGGGCCCAATCAGCCCCAGCATTTT. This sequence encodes CASSYLTGPNQPQHF.

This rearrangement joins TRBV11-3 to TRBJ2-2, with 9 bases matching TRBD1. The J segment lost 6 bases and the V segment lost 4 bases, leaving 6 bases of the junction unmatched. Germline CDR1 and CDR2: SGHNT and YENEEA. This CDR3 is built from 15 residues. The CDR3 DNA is TGTGCCAGCAGCTCCTCCGGGACAGGGTCCGGGGAGCTGTTTTTT. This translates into CASSSSGTGSGELFF.

The CDR3: CASSLAAPWDTQYF. CDR3 bases: TGTGCCAGCAGCTTAGCGGCTCCATGGGATACGCAGTATTTT. This chain links TRBV7-9 with TRBJ2-3; no reliable D call. Germline V lookup: CDR1 SEHNR, CDR2 FQNEAQ (reference sequence). Trimming removed 0 bases at V and 6 bases at J, with 10 bases between. This CDR3 is built from 14 residues.

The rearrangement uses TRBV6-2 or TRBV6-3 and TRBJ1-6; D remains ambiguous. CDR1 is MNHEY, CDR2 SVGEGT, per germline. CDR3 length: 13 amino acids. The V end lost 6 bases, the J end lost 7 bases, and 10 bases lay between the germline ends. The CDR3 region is CASSLDGNSPLHF. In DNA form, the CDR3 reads TGTGCCAGCAGCCTAGATGGGAATTCACCCCTCCACTTT.

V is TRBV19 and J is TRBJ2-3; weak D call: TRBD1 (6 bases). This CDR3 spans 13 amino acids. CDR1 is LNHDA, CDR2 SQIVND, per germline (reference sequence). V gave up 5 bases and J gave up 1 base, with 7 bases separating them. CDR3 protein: CASSDRRTDTQYF. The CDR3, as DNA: TGTGCCAGTAGTGACAGGCGCACAGATACGCAGTATTTT.

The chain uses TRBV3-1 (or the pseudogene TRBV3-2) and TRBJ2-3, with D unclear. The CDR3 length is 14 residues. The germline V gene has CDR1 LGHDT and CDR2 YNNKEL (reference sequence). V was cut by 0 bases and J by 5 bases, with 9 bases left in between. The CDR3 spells CASSQEWGLDTQYF. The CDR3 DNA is TGTGCCAGCAGCCAAGAATGGGGTTTAGATACGCAGTATTTT.

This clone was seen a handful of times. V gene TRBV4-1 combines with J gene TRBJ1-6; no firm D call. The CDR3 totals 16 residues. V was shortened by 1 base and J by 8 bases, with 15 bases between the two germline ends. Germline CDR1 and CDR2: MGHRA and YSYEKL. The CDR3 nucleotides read TGCGCCAGCAGCCAAGGGAAGGGAAACCGCCATTCACCCCTCCACTTT. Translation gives CASSQGKGNRHSPLHF.